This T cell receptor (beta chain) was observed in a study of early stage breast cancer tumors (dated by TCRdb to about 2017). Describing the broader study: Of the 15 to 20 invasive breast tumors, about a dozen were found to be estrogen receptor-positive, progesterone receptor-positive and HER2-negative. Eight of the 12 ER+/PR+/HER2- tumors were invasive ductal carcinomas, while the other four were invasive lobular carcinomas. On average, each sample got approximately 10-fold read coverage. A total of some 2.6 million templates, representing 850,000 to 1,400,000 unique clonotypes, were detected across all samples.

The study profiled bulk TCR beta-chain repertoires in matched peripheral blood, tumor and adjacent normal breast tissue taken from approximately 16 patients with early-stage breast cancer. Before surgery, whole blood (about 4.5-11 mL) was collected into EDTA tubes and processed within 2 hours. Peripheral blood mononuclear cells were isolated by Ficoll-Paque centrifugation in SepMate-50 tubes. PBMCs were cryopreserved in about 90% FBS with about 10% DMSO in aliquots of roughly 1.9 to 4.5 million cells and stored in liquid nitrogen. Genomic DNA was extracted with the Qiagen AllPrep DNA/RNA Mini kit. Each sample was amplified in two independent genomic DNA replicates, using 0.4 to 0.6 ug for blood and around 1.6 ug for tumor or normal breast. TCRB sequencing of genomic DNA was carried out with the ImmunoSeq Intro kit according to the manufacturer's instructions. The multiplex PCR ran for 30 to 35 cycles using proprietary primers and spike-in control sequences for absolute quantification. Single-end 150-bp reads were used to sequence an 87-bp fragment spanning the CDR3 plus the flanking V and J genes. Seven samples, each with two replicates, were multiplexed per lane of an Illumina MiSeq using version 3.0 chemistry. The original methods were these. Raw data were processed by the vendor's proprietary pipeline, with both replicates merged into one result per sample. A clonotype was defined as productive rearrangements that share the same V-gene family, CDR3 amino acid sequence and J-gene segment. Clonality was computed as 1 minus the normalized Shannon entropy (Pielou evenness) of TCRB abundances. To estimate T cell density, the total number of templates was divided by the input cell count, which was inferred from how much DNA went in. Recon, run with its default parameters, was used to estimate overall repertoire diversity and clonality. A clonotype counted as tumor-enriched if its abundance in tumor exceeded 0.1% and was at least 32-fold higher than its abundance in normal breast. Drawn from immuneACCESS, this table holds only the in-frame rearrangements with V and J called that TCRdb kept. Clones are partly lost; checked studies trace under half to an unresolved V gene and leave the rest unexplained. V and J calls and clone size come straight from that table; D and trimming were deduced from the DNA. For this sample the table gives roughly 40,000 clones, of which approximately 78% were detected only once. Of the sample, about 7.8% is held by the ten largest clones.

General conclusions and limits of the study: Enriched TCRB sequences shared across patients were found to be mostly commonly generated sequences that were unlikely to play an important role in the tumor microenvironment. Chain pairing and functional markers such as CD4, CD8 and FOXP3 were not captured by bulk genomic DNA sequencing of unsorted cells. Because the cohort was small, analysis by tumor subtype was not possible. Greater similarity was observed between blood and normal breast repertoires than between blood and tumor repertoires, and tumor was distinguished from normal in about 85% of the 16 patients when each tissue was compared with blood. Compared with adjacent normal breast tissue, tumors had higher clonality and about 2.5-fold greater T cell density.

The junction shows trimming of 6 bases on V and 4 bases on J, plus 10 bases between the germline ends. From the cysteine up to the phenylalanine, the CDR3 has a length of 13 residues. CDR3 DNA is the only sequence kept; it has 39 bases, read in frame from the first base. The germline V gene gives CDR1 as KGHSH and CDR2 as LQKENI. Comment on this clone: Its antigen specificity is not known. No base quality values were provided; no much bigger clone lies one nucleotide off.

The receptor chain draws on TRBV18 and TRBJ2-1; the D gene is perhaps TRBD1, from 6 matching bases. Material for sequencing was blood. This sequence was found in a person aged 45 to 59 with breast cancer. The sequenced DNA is TGTGCCAGCTCTACGGACAGTTACAATGAGCAGTTCTTC. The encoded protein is CASSTDSYNEQFF. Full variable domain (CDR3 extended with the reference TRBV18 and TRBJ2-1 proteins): NAGVMQNPRHLVRRRGQEARLRCSPMKGHSHVYWYRQLPEEGLKFMVYLQKENIIDESGMPKERFSAEFPKEGPSILRIQQVVRGDSAAYFCASSTDSYNEQFFGPGTRLTVL.